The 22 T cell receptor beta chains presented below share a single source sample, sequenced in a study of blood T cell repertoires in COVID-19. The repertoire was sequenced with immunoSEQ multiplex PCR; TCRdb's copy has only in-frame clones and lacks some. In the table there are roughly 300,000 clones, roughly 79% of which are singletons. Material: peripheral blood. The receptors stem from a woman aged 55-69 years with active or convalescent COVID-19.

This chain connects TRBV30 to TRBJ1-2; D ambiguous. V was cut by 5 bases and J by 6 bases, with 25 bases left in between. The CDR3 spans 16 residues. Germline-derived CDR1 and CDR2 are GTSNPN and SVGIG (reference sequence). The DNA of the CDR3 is TGTGCCTGGTATTCTCCCCGAGGGTATGGGCGTGATGGCTACACCTTC. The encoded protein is CAWYSPRGYGRDGYTF.

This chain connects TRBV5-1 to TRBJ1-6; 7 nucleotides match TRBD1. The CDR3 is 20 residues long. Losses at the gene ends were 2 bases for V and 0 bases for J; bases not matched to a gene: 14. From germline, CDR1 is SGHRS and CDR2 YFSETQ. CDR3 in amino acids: CASSFSPGQRLSSYNSPLHF. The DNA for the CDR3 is TGCGCCAGCAGCTTTTCACCGGGACAGAGGTTGAGCTCCTATAATTCACCCCTCCACTTT.

In nucleotides, the CDR3 is TGTGCCAGCAGCTTATCGGACAGGGGAGATGAAGCTTTCTTT. Its translation is CASSLSDRGDEAFF. The chain is built from TRBV11-3 and TRBJ1-1, with TRBD1 identical over 9 bases. This CDR3 is 14 amino acids long. V shed 2 bases and J 7 bases; nucleotides not matched to a gene: 5. Germline V gene data show CDR1 as SGHNT and CDR2 as YENEEA.

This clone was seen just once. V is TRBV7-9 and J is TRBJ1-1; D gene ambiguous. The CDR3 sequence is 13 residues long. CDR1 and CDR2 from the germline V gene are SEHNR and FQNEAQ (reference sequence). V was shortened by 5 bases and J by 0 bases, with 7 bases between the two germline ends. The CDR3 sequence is CASSQTMNTEAFF. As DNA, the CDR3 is TGTGCCAGCAGCCAGACAATGAACACTGAAGCTTTCTTT.

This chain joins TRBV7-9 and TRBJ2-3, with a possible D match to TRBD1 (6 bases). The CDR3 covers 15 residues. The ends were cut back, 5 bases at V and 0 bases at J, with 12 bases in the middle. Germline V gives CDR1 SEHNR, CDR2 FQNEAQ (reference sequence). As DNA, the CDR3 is TGTGCCAGCAGCCCTACAGGGATAAGCACAGATACGCAGTATTTT. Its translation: CASSPTGISTDTQYF.

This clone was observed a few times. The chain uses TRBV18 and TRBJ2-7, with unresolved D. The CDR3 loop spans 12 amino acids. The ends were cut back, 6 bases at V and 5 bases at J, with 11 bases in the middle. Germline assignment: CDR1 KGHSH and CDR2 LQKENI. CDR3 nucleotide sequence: TGTGCCAGCTCGGCTAGATATGACGAGCAGTACTTC. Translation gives CASSARYDEQYF.

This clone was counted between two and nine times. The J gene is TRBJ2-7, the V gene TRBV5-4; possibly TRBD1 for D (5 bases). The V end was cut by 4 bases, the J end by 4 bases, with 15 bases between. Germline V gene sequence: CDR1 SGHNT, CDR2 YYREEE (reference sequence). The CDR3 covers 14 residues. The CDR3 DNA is TGTGCCAGCAGCGACCCGACAGTTCCGTACGAGCAGTACTTC. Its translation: CASSDPTVPYEQYF.

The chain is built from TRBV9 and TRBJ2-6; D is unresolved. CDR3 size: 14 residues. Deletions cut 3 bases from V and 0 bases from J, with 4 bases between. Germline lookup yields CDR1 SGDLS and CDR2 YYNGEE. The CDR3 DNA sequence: TGTGCCAGCAGCGGCGACTCTGGGGCCAACGTCCTGACTTTC. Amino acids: CASSGDSGANVLTF.

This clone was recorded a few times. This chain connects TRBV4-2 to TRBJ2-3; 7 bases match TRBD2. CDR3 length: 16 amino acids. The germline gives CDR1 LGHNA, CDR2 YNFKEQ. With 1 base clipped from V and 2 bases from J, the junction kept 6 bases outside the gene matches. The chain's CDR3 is CASSQVSSGDTDTQYF. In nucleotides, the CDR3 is TGTGCCAGCAGCCAAGTTTCCAGCGGGGACACAGATACGCAGTATTTT.

CDR3 nucleotide sequence: TGTGCCAGCAGTGAACAGGGGACAAGGTTCACCTTC. Protein: CASSEQGTRFTF. This chain uses TRBV6-4 with TRBJ1-2; 7 bases line up with TRBD1. Germline assignment: CDR1 MRHNA and CDR2 SNTAGT. Trimming removed 3 bases from V and 13 bases from J; junction bases left unmatched: 8. This CDR3 comprises 12 residues.

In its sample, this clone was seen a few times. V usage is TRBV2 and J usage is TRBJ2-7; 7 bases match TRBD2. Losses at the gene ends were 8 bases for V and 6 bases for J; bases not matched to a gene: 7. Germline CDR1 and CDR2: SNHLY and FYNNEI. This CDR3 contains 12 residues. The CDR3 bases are TGTGCCAGCGGGGGGGAGCTCGCCGAGCAGTACTTC. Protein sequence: CASGGELAEQYF.

CDR3 coding DNA: TGTGCCAGCAGCTTAAATCCGACTAGCGGGTCCACAGATACGCAGTATTTT. Translated: CASSLNPTSGSTDTQYF. The chain joins TRBV11-3 to TRBJ2-3; 10 nucleotides match TRBD2. Trimming took 2 bases from V and 2 from J; bases not matched to a gene: 7. The length of the CDR3 is 17 residues. Germline loops: CDR1 SGHNT, CDR2 YENEEA.

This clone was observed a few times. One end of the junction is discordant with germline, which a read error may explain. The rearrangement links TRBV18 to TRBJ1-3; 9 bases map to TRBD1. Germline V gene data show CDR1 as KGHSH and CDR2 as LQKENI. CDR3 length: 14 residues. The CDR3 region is CASSPDTLGQGKPF. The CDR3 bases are TGTGCCAGCTCTCCCGACACCCTAGGACAGGGGAAACCTTTT. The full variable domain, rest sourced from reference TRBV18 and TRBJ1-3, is NAGVMQNPRHLVRRRGQEARLRCSPMKGHSHVYWYRQLPEEGLKFMVYLQKENIIDESGMPKERFSAEFPKEGPSILRIQQVVRGDSAAYFCASSPDTLGQGKPFGEGSWLTVV.

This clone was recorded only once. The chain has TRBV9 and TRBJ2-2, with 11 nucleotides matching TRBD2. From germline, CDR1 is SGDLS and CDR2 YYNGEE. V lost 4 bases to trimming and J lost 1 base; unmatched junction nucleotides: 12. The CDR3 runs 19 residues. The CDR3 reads CASSFRQGTSGGNTGELFF. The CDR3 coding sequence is TGTGCCAGCAGCTTTCGACAGGGCACTAGCGGGGGGAACACCGGGGAGCTGTTTTTT.

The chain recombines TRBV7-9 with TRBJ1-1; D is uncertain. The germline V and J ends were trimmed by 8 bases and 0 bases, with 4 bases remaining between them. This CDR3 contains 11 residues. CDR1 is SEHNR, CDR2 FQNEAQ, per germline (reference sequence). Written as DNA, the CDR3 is TGTGCCAGCCAGGTGAACACTGAAGCTTTCTTT. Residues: CASQVNTEAFF.

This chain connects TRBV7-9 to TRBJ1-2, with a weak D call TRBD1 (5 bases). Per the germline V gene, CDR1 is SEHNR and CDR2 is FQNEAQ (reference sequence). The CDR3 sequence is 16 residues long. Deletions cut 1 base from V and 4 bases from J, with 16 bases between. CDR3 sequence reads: CASSLGGRGLGYGYTF. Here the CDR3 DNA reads TGTGCCAGCAGCTTAGGAGGGAGGGGCCTGGGCTATGGCTACACCTTC.

This chain's CDR3 is CASSPVGRGSYEQYF. The CDR3 DNA reads TGTGCCAGCAGCCCAGTGGGCCGGGGATCCTACGAGCAGTACTTC. The chain has TRBV11-1 and TRBJ2-7; weak D call: TRBD2 (5 bases). The CDR3 sequence is 15 residues long. Trimming took 5 bases from V and 1 from J, leaving 15 bases between them. From germline, CDR1 is SGHAT and CDR2 FQDESV (reference sequence).

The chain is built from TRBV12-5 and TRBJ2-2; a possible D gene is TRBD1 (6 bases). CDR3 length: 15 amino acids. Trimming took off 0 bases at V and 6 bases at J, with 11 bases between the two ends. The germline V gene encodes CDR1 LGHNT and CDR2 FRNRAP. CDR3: CASGLVSGAPGELFF. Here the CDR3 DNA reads TGTGCTAGTGGTTTGGTATCAGGGGCGCCCGGGGAGCTGTTTTTT.

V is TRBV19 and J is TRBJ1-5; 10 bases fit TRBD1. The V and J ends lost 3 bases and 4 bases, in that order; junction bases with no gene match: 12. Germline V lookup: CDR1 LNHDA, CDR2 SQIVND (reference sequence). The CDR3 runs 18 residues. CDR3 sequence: CASSILPGTGARNQPQHF. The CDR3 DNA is TGTGCCAGTAGTATCCTCCCCGGGACAGGGGCAAGGAATCAGCCCCAGCATTTT.

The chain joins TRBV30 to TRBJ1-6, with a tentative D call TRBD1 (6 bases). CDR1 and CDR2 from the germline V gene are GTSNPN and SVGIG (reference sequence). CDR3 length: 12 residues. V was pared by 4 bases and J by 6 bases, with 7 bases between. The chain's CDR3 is CAWNRVNSPLHF. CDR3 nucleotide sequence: TGTGCCTGGAACAGGGTTAATTCACCCCTCCACTTT.

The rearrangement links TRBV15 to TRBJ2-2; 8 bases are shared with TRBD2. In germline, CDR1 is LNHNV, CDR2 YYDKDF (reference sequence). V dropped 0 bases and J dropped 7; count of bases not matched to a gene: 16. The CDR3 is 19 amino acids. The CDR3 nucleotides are TGTGCCACCAGCAGAGATCTTCCCGGACTAGCTGGCATTGACGGGGAGCTGTTTTTT. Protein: CATSRDLPGLAGIDGELFF.

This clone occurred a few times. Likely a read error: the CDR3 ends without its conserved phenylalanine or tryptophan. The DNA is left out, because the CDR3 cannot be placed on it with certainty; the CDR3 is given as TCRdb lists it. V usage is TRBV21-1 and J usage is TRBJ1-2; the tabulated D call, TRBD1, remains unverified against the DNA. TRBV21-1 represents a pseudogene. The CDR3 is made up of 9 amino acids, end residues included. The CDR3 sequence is CASTLLRGL.